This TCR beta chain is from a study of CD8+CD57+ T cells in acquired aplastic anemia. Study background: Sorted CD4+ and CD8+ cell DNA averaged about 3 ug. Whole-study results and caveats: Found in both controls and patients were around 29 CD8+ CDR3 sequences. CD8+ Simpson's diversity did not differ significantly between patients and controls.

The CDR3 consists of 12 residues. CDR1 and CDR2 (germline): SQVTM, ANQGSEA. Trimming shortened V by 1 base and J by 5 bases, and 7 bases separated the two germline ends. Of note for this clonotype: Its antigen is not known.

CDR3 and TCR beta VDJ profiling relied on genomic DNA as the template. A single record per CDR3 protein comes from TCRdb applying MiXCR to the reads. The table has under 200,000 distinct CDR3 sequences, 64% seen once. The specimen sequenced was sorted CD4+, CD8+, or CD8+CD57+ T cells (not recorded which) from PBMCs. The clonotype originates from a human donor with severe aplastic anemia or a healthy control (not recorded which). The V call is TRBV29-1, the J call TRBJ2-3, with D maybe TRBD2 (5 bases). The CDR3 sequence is CSVEGGLDTQYF. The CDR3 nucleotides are TGCAGCGTTGAAGGAGGGTTAGATACGCAGTATTTT.